One and the same sample provided the 26 T cell receptor beta chains below, sequenced in a study of shared T cell receptors in the human thymus. TCRdb's table, derived via immunoSEQ multiplex PCR, lists solely in-frame clones and lacks some. The sample lists some 700,000 clones, roughly 85% seen once, with around 0.01% in the top ten. These same records also appear under a second study, on human thymus T cells.

What was sequenced was thymocytes. Receptor source: a girl less than two years old with a congenital heart defect.

The chain combines TRBV30 with TRBJ1-2, with TRBD1 matching over 7 bases. CDR1 and CDR2 (germline): GTSNPN, SVGIG (reference sequence). The trim removed 1 base at V and 4 bases at J, leaving 6 bases unmatched. The CDR3 length is 14 residues. CDR3 sequence: CAWSAPGQLYGYTF. The CDR3 coding sequence is TGTGCCTGGAGTGCCCCGGGACAGCTCTATGGCTACACCTTC.

This clone was observed a handful of times. This chain's CDR3 is CASYPQGVGWYTEAFF. DNA for the CDR3: TGTGCCAGCTATCCACAGGGGGTAGGGTGGTACACTGAAGCTTTCTTT. The chain recombines TRBV28 with TRBJ1-1, with 8 bases matching TRBD1. This CDR3 has 16 residues. V gave up 8 bases and J gave up 3 bases; unmatched junction bases: 14. Germline CDR1 and CDR2: MDHEN and SYDVKM.

The J gene is TRBJ1-4, the V gene TRBV28, with 9 bases that match TRBD1. The germline V gene has CDR1 MDHEN and CDR2 SYDVKM. The CDR3 sequence is 18 residues long. V dropped 6 bases and J dropped 7; count of bases not matched to a gene: 18. CDR3 coding DNA: TGTGCCAGCAGGTACGGGACAGGGAATCACCAGGGGGTTGAAAAACTGTTTTTT. Protein: CASRYGTGNHQGVEKLFF.

The chain recombines TRBV5-6 with TRBJ2-5; 11 bases align to TRBD2. J was trimmed by 0 bases and V by 3 bases; bases with no gene match: 4. Germline CDR1 is SGHDT and CDR2 is YYEEEE. The CDR3 has 16 residues. The CDR3 region has the DNA TGTGCCAGCAGCTGCACACTAGCGGGGGACCAAGAGACCCAGTACTTC. The encoded protein is CASSCTLAGDQETQYF. The complete variable domain, with remaining parts taken from reference TRBV5-6 and TRBJ2-5, reads DAGVTQSPTHLIKTRGQQVTLRCSPKSGHDTVSWYQQALGQGPQFIFQYYEEEERQRGNFPDRFSGHQFPNYSSELNVNALLLGDSALYLCASSCTLAGDQETQYFGPGTRLLVL.

This chain uses TRBV19 with TRBJ1-1; no clear D gene. Trimming pared 4 bases from V and 1 base from J, leaving 13 bases between. The germline CDR1 and CDR2 sequences are LNHDA and SQIVND (reference sequence). CDR3 length: 15 residues. The CDR3 bases are TGTGCCAGTAGTAGTCCCGCCCGGGGGAACACTGAAGCTTTCTTT. Protein sequence: CASSSPARGNTEAFF.

J is TRBJ1-3 and V is TRBV2; weak D call: TRBD1 (5 bases). This CDR3 comprises 17 residues. Germline values: CDR1 SNHLY, CDR2 FYNNEI. Trimming took 0 bases from V and 4 from J, leaving 16 bases between them. The CDR3 DNA reads as TGTGCCAGCAGTGAAGCGCTTATGGGGGGTAGAGGAAACACCATATATTTT. Translating it yields CASSEALMGGRGNTIYF.

This clone was seen a single time. V usage is TRBV5-1 and J usage is TRBJ2-1; D unclear. The germline V and J ends were trimmed by 7 bases and 3 bases, with 5 bases remaining between them. The CDR3 is 11 residues long. CDR1 is SGHRS, CDR2 YFSETQ, per germline. The CDR3 loop is CASGHYNEQFF. The CDR3 DNA sequence: TGCGCCAGCGGCCACTACAATGAGCAGTTCTTC.

This chain joins TRBV27 and TRBJ2-7; 9 positions agree with TRBD1. V was clipped by 6 bases and J by 5 bases; unmatched bases: 8. Germline-derived CDR1 and CDR2 are MNHEY and SMNVEV (reference sequence). This CDR3 comprises 14 residues. The CDR3 sequence is CASRTGTGSHEQYF. Here the CDR3 DNA reads TGTGCCAGCAGGACCGGGACAGGGTCCCACGAGCAGTACTTC.

This chain joins TRBV6-1 and TRBJ1-5; D not resolved. The CDR3 sequence is 14 residues long. CDR1 MNHNS and CDR2 SASEGT come from the germline V gene. Deletions cut 4 bases from V and 5 bases from J, with 12 bases between. The CDR3 sequence is CASSVYGVDQPQHF. DNA of the CDR3: TGTGCCAGCAGTGTCTACGGTGTTGATCAGCCCCAGCATTTT.

The V call is TRBV9, the J call TRBJ2-1; no firm D call. CDR1 is SGDLS, CDR2 YYNGEE, per germline. CDR3 length: 16 residues. Deletions cut 0 bases from V and 0 bases from J, with 10 bases between. Here the CDR3 DNA reads TGTGCCAGCAGCGTAGGGAGAGCGCCCTCCTACAATGAGCAGTTCTTC. Amino acid sequence: CASSVGRAPSYNEQFF.

The chain is built from TRBV10-3 and TRBJ2-2, with 7 bases that match TRBD1. V gave up 7 bases and J gave up 5 bases; unmatched junction bases: 16. CDR1 and CDR2 (germline): ENHRY, SYGVKD. CDR3 length: 17 amino acids. CDR3 bases: TGTGCCATCAATTCCGGTCCGCGACAGGGTGGTACCGGGGAGCTGTTTTTT. Translated, it gives CAINSGPRQGGTGELFF.

The chain couples TRBV4-1 to TRBJ1-2; the D is unclear. The CDR3 is 15 amino acids. V lost 0 bases and J 2 bases, leaving 10 bases between the germline ends. Germline V gives CDR1 MGHRA, CDR2 YSYEKL. CDR3 nucleotides: TGCGCCAGCAGCCAAGAGCCAGGCCGGAACTATGGCTACACCTTC. Its translation: CASSQEPGRNYGYTF.

The V gene is TRBV7-9, the J gene TRBJ1-1, with no clear D. V was clipped by 4 bases and J by 1 base, with 13 bases between them. The germline V gene has CDR1 SEHNR and CDR2 FQNEAQ (reference sequence). The CDR3 has 15 residues. This CDR3 is CASSSVGLTNTEAFF. In nucleotides, the CDR3 is TGTGCCAGCAGCTCTGTAGGACTCACGAACACTGAAGCTTTCTTT.

V and J are TRBV5-6 and TRBJ2-3; D ambiguous. This CDR3 region has 15 residues. The germline gives CDR1 SGHDT, CDR2 YYEEEE. The V and J ends lost 0 bases and 3 bases respectively, with 11 bases between them. CDR3 sequence reads: CASSLDISWTDTQYF. The DNA for the CDR3 is TGTGCCAGCAGCTTGGATATTAGCTGGACAGATACGCAGTATTTT.

V gene TRBV6-6 combines with J gene TRBJ1-2, with D possibly TRBD1 on 6 matching bases. The CDR3 runs 15 residues. The germline V gene has CDR1 MNHNY and CDR2 SVGAGI (reference sequence). Trimming cost V 2 bases and J 4 bases, with 14 bases left between them. The CDR3 reads CASSYPGAQIYGYTF. CDR3 in DNA: TGTGCCAGCAGTTACCCAGGGGCACAGATCTATGGCTACACCTTC.

The genes are TRBV11-3 and TRBJ2-5, with 7 bases fitting TRBD1. Germline CDR1 reads SGHNT; CDR2 reads YENEEA. The ends lost 4 bases at V and 2 bases at J; junction bases unmatched: 1. The CDR3 has 13 residues. CDR3 nucleotides: TGTGCCAGCAGCTCGGGACAGCAAGAGACCCAGTACTTC. This encodes CASSSGQQETQYF.

CDR3 sequence reads: CASSEGGHLNTEAFF. The CDR3 bases are TGTGCCAGCAGTGAAGGGGGACATCTGAACACTGAAGCTTTCTTT. The chain uses TRBV2 and TRBJ1-1, with D perhaps TRBD1 (6 bases). The CDR3 runs to 15 residues. Trimming cost V 1 base and J 0 bases, with 9 bases left between them. Germline V gene data show CDR1 as SNHLY and CDR2 as FYNNEI.

The rearrangement joins TRBV30 to TRBJ1-6; 9 nucleotides match TRBD1. The germline V gene encodes CDR1 GTSNPN and CDR2 SVGIG (reference sequence). The V and J ends lost 7 bases and 5 bases, in that order; junction bases with no gene match: 3. The CDR3 length is 13 residues. The CDR3 DNA is TGTGCCTCCCGGGACAGGGATAATTCACCCCTCCACTTT. Its translation is CASRDRDNSPLHF.

The chain recombines TRBV5-6 with TRBJ2-1, with 7 bases matching TRBD2. CDR1 and CDR2 (germline): SGHDT, YYEEEE. The CDR3 totals 12 residues. V lost 4 bases to trimming and J lost 6 bases; unmatched junction nucleotides: 1. CDR3 sequence (DNA): TGTGCCAGCAGCGAGCGGGGCAATGAGCAGTTCTTC. Encoded protein: CASSERGNEQFF.

This chain joins TRBV5-1 and TRBJ1-2, with D perhaps matching TRBD1 (5 bases). V shed 0 bases and J shed 4 bases, with 7 bases lying between them. Germline CDR1 and CDR2: SGHRS and YFSETQ. This CDR3 has 13 residues. The CDR3 region is CASSLDGAYGYTF. The CDR3, as DNA: TGCGCCAGCAGCTTGGATGGGGCCTATGGCTACACCTTC.

The chain is built from TRBV10-3 and TRBJ1-1, with D possibly being TRBD1 (6 bases). This CDR3 has 14 amino acids. The germline gives CDR1 ENHRY, CDR2 SYGVKD. The ends were cut back, 6 bases at V and 0 bases at J, with 11 bases in the middle. The CDR3 loop reads CAIRRGQMNTEAFF. In DNA, the CDR3 is TGTGCCATCAGAAGAGGACAGATGAACACTGAAGCTTTCTTT.

The chain has TRBV7-2 and TRBJ1-4; 8 bases are shared with TRBD1. The CDR3 has 17 amino acids. Losses at the gene ends were 4 bases for V and 7 bases for J; bases not matched to a gene: 14. CDR1 is SGHTA and CDR2 is FQGNSA in the germline V gene. CDR3: CASSSSQTGGMSEKLFF. CDR3 DNA: TGTGCCAGCAGCTCTTCTCAAACAGGGGGAATGAGTGAAAAACTGTTTTTT.

This clone was detected once. V gene TRBV5-1 combines with J gene TRBJ2-1; 9 positions match TRBD1. This CDR3 comprises 16 residues. Trimming cost V 4 bases and J 4 bases; bases outside gene matches: 9. CDR1 and CDR2 from the germline V gene are SGHRS and YFSETQ. The CDR3 spells CASSPGVGTGYNEQFF. The CDR3 region has the DNA TGCGCCAGCAGCCCCGGAGTTGGGACAGGGTACAATGAGCAGTTCTTC. The whole variable domain, filled in from reference TRBV5-1 and TRBJ2-1, reads KAGVTQTPRYLIKTRGQQVTLSCSPISGHRSVSWYQQTPGQGLQFLFEYFSETQRNKGNFPGRFSGRQFSNSRSEMNVSTLELGDSALYLCASSPGVGTGYNEQFFGPGTRLTVL.

The rearrangement uses TRBV15 and TRBJ2-7, with TRBD1 matching 9 bases. Trimming took 1 base from V and 2 from J; bases not matched to a gene: 3. Germline CDR1 reads LNHNV; CDR2 reads YYDKDF (reference sequence). This CDR3 comprises 15 residues. CDR3 sequence (DNA): TGTGCCACCAGCAGAGCGGGGACAGGGCCCTACGAGCAGTACTTC. Amino acid sequence: CATSRAGTGPYEQYF.

The chain employs TRBV6-1 and TRBJ1-1; 7 bases line up with TRBD1. Germline assignment: CDR1 MNHNS and CDR2 SASEGT. V shed 4 bases, J shed 0 bases, and the junction held 20 bases outside the gene matches. CDR3 length: 20 residues. CDR3 sequence reads: CASSAGDRRGAFPMNTEAFF. The CDR3 coding sequence is TGTGCCAGCAGTGCCGGGGACAGAAGAGGAGCCTTCCCGATGAACACTGAAGCTTTCTTT.

V usage is TRBV6-1 and J usage is TRBJ2-7, with 8 bases identical to TRBD1. Germline CDR1 reads MNHNS; CDR2 reads SASEGT. This CDR3 is built from 13 residues. J gave up 7 bases and V 6 bases, and 8 bases lay outside the gene matches. DNA of the CDR3: TGTGCCAGCAGCTACCGACAGGGGACGGAGCAGTACTTC. Encoded protein: CASSYRQGTEQYF.